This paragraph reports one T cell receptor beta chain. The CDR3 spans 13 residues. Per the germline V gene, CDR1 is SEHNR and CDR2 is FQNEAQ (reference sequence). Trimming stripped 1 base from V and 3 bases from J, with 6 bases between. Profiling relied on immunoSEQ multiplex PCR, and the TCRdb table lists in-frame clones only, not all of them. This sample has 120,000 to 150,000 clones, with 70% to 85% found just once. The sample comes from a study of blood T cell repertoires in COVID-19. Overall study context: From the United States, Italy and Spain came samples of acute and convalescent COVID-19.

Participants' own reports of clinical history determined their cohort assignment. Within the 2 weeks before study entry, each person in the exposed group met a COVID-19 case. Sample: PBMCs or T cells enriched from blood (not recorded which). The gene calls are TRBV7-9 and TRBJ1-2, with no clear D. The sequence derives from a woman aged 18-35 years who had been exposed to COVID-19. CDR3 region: CASSLGPYYGYTF. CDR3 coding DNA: TGTGCCAGCAGCTTAGGGCCGTACTATGGCTACACCTTC.